Each of the 21 T cell receptor beta chains below was sequenced from the same sample in a study of blood T cell repertoires in COVID-19. TCRdb keeps only in-frame clones here, not all; method: immunoSEQ multiplex PCR. The sample lists fewer than 300,000 clones; 85% were seen once. Sequencing was performed on PBMCs or T cells enriched from blood (not recorded which). These receptors all come from a woman in her 50s who had recovered from COVID-19.

In this sample, this clone turned up once. The chain is built from TRBV6-2 or TRBV6-3 and TRBJ2-3, with TRBD2 identical over 13 bases. Germline loops: CDR1 MNHEY, CDR2 SVGEGT. V was clipped by 2 bases and J by 4 bases; unmatched bases: 3. The CDR3 covers 16 residues. The CDR3 sequence is CASSYGGTSGADTQYF. CDR3 in DNA: TGTGCCAGCAGTTACGGGGGGACTAGCGGGGCAGATACGCAGTATTTT.

V usage is TRBV7-6 and J usage is TRBJ1-1; possibly TRBD1 for D (5 bases). Germline CDR1 SGHVS, CDR2 FNYEAQ. This CDR3 is built from 15 residues. Deletions cut 5 bases from V and 1 base from J, with 14 bases between. DNA for the CDR3: TGTGCCAGCAGCGGGCTGGGGGGGACGAACACTGAAGCTTTCTTT. Its protein is CASSGLGGTNTEAFF.

The sample holds one count of this clone. The V call is TRBV28, the J call TRBJ2-3; D is undetermined. Germline loops: CDR1 MDHEN, CDR2 SYDVKM. The V gene lost 5 bases and the J gene lost 5 bases, with 17 bases spanning the gap. There are 15 residues in the CDR3. The CDR3 loop is CASSPHATHIDTQYF. CDR3 sequence (DNA): TGTGCCAGCAGTCCTCACGCTACCCATATAGATACGCAGTATTTT.

This clone was counted only a few times. The chain uses TRBV28 and TRBJ1-1, with D maybe TRBD1 (6 bases). The length of the CDR3 is 13 residues. V lost 5 bases and J 10 bases, leaving 17 bases between the germline ends. From germline, CDR1 is MDHEN and CDR2 SYDVKM. CDR3 DNA: TGTGCCAGCAGTACGACAGGCCGTGAGAGAGCTTTCTTT. Translation gives CASSTTGRERAFF.

Only one count was recorded for this clone. The genes are TRBV5-6 and TRBJ1-5; 8 bases map to TRBD1. Looked up from germline, CDR1 is SGHDT and CDR2 is YYEEEE. CDR3 length: 15 residues. V was clipped by 3 bases and J by 0 bases; unmatched bases: 2. CDR3 nucleotides: TGTGCCAGCAGCTCCGGGACAGGTAGCAATCAGCCCCAGCATTTT. This codes for CASSSGTGSNQPQHF.

The V and J genes are TRBV6-5 and TRBJ2-7, with 8 bases matching TRBD1. CDR1 is MNHEY, CDR2 SVGAGI, per germline. Trimming cost V 6 bases and J 6 bases; bases outside gene matches: 7. This CDR3 has 13 residues. The CDR3: CASRRTGKGEQYF. For the CDR3, the DNA is TGTGCCAGCAGGAGGACAGGGAAGGGCGAGCAGTACTTC.

The rearrangement uses TRBV6-6 and TRBJ1-1; D ambiguous. There are 13 residues in the CDR3. V was cut by 6 bases and J by 4 bases, with 12 bases left in between. From germline, CDR1 is MNHNY and CDR2 SVGAGI (reference sequence). Here the CDR3 DNA reads TGTGCCAGCAGCGGCTGGAGAGGCACTGAAGCTTTCTTT. Protein sequence: CASSGWRGTEAFF.

V gene TRBV18 combines with J gene TRBJ1-2, with D perhaps matching TRBD1 (5 bases). Per the germline V gene, CDR1 is KGHSH and CDR2 is LQKENI. The ends were cut back, 2 bases at V and 3 bases at J, with 13 bases in the middle. The CDR3 runs to 15 residues. Here the CDR3 DNA reads TGTGCCAGCTCACCAGAGACAGCCAACTACTATGGCTACACCTTC. This sequence encodes CASSPETANYYGYTF.

This chain links TRBV5-1 with TRBJ2-2, with D possibly matching TRBD1 (6 bases). Germline CDR1 reads SGHRS; CDR2 reads YFSETQ. The CDR3 sequence is 15 residues long. V lost 4 bases and J lost 2, with 12 bases in between. The chain's CDR3 is CASSVSGTNTGELFF. The CDR3 nucleotides are TGCGCCAGCAGCGTATCCGGGACAAACACCGGGGAGCTGTTTTTT.

The rearrangement uses TRBV2 and TRBJ1-5, with 7 bases aligning to TRBD1. Trimming at V came to 1 base and at J to 6 bases, leaving 12 bases not matched to a gene. Germline V gene sequence: CDR1 SNHLY, CDR2 FYNNEI. The CDR3 loop spans 17 amino acids. The CDR3 here is CASSEEGAKVFGQPQHF. CDR3 in DNA: TGTGCCAGCAGTGAAGAGGGGGCCAAGGTTTTTGGTCAGCCCCAGCATTTT.

The rearrangement joins TRBV29-1 to TRBJ2-1; 13 nucleotides agree with TRBD2. CDR3 length: 16 residues. The germline V gene has CDR1 SQVTM and CDR2 ANQGSEA. V lost 6 bases to trimming and J lost 5 bases; unmatched junction nucleotides: 10. CDR3 residues: CSVEGGLAGINNEQFF. DNA for the CDR3: TGCAGCGTCGAGGGGGGACTAGCGGGAATAAACAATGAGCAGTTCTTC.

This clone has just a few counts. The same CDR3 arises from other DNA sequences in this sample as well. The chain links TRBV30 to TRBJ2-3, with 13 bases lining up with TRBD2. The germline gives CDR1 GTSNPN, CDR2 SVGIG (reference sequence). V lost 0 bases and J lost 1; bases outside the gene matches: 1. The CDR3 contains 16 residues. The CDR3 protein is CAWSVGLAGGTDTQYF. CDR3 in DNA: TGTGCCTGGAGTGTTGGACTAGCGGGGGGCACAGATACGCAGTATTTT.

The chain has TRBV7-6 and TRBJ2-1; 10 nucleotides align to TRBD2. After removal of 1 base from V and 4 bases from J, the junction contained 7 bases not matched to a gene. Germline V gene data show CDR1 as SGHVS and CDR2 as FNYEAQ. The CDR3 is 17 amino acids. CDR3 residues: CASSLEVAGGDYNEQFF. CDR3 coding DNA: TGTGCCAGCAGCTTAGAGGTAGCGGGAGGTGATTACAATGAGCAGTTCTTC.

The DNA for the CDR3 is TGTGCCAGCAGTGATCTCCGACGGACACGAAGCACAGATACGCAGTATTTT. It specifies CASSDLRRTRSTDTQYF. V and J are TRBV6-1 and TRBJ2-3; D possibly corresponds to TRBD1 (5 bases). The V gene's germline CDR1 is MNHNS and CDR2 SASEGT. CDR3 length: 17 amino acids. V was trimmed by 3 bases and J by 0 bases, leaving 16 bases between them.

The V call is TRBV11-3, the J call TRBJ2-1, with TRBD1 matching over 8 bases. The CDR3 is 15 residues long. Germline CDR1 and CDR2: SGHNT and YENEEA. V was pared by 2 bases and J by 8 bases, with 8 bases of the junction left unmatched. The CDR3 DNA follows: TGTGCCAGCAGCTTACAGGCCGGGACAGGCTATGAGCAGTTCTTC. Amino acid sequence: CASSLQAGTGYEQFF.

The gene calls are TRBV5-1 and TRBJ1-5; TRBD1 matches at 12 bases. V shed 4 bases, J shed 6 bases, and the junction held 11 bases outside the gene matches. The CDR3 totals 17 residues. CDR1 and CDR2 (germline): SGHRS, YFSETQ. CDR3 DNA sequence: TGCGCCAGCAGCCTAACTCCGGGACAGGGGGCTATTCAGCCCCAGCATTTT. Its translation is CASSLTPGQGAIQPQHF.

This clone was observed once. The chain combines TRBV11-1 with TRBJ2-4; D is ambiguous. CDR3 size: 14 residues. The V end lost 4 bases, the J end lost 0 bases, and 7 bases lay between the germline ends. The V gene's germline CDR1 is SGHAT and CDR2 FQDESV (reference sequence). The DNA for the CDR3 is TGTGCCAGCAGCTCTCCGGTAGCCAAAAACATTCAGTACTTC. This translates into CASSSPVAKNIQYF.

V is TRBV30 and J is TRBJ1-4; D remains unclear. V lost 0 bases, J lost 0 bases, and 5 bases lay in between. The CDR3 runs 14 residues. Germline CDR1 and CDR2: GTSNPN and SVGIG (reference sequence). The CDR3 here is CAWSVHTTNEKLFF. In DNA form, the CDR3 reads TGTGCCTGGAGTGTACACACAACTAATGAAAAACTGTTTTTT.

The chain uses TRBV3-1 (or the pseudogene TRBV3-2) and TRBJ2-3; maybe TRBD2 (6 bases). V was shortened by 3 bases and J by 2 bases, with 15 bases between the two germline ends. CDR3 size: 16 residues. Germline V gene data show CDR1 as LGHDT and CDR2 as YNNKEL (reference sequence). This chain's CDR3 is CASSHESGGPTDTQYF. CDR3 DNA sequence: TGTGCCAGCAGCCACGAGAGCGGAGGGCCCACAGATACGCAGTATTTT.

This sequence joins TRBV6-1 and TRBJ1-1; no reliable D call. This CDR3 comprises 16 residues. V shed 2 bases and J shed 4 bases, with 17 bases lying between them. Germline V CDR1 and CDR2: MNHNS, SASEGT. The CDR3 loop is CASSETQRLGSTEAFF. Here the CDR3 DNA reads TGTGCCAGCAGTGAAACTCAACGGTTAGGGAGCACTGAAGCTTTCTTT.

The chain links TRBV27 to TRBJ2-5, with 8 bases fitting TRBD2. The germline V gene encodes CDR1 MNHEY and CDR2 SMNVEV (reference sequence). The CDR3 spans 15 residues. The trim removed 6 bases at V and 3 bases at J, leaving 9 bases unmatched. The CDR3 sequence: CASRTLGAGEETQYF. CDR3 DNA: TGTGCCAGCAGAACCTTGGGAGCGGGGGAAGAGACCCAGTACTTC.